The source of this TCR beta chain is a study of beta chain features in type 1 diabetes. Expressed TCRB transcripts were sequenced because the entire RNA isolate underwent reverse transcription. Repertoires were generated with immunoSEQ multiplex PCR, while TCRdb's copy carries only in-frame clones and drops some. Here the sample spans around 280,000 clones, 15% being singletons. As concerns this clone: What it binds is not known.

Notes on the study in general: Shortening of TCRB CDR3s, moderate but significant, appeared in all four CD4+ subsets of Type 1 diabetes patients.

Between the trimmed V and J ends, which lost 3 bases and 8 bases, there was a span of 14 bases. The CDR3 is made up of 14 amino acids. Germline lookup yields CDR1 SNHLY and CDR2 FYNNEI. This TCR came from a man aged 18 to 29 with type 1 diabetes. V usage is TRBV2 and J usage is TRBJ2-1; D remains unclear. The sample taken for sequencing was naive CD4+ T cells from blood. As DNA, the CDR3 is TGTGCCAGCAGTGAGGCTAGGTGGTGGGATGAGCAGTTCTTC. This gives the protein CASSEARWWDEQFF.